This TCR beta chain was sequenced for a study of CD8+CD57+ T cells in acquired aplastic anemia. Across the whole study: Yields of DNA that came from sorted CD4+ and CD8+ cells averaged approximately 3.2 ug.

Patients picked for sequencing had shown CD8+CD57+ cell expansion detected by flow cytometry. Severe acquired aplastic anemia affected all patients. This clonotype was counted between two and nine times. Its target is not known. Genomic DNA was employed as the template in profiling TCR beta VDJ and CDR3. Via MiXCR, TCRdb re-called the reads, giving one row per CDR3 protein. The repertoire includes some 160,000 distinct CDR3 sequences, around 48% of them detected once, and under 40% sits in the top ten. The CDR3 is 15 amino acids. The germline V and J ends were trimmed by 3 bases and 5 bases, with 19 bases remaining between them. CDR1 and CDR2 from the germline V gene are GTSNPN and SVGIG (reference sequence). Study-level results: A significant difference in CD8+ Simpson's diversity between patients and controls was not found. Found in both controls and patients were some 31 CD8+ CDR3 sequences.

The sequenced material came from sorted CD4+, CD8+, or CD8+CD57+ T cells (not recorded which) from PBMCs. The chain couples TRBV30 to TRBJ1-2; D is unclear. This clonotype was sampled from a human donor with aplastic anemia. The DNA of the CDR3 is TGTGCCTGGAGCTATATGCGGGGTGCGGGGTATGGCTACACCTTC. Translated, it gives CAWSYMRGAGYGYTF.